These 25 T cell receptor gamma chains originate from one sample sequenced in a study of gamma-delta T cells after stem cell transplantation. With CATT, TCRdb re-called clones from the RT-PCR reads. This table holds several hundred gamma-chain clones, roughly 2.7% found once. Material: gamma-delta T cells. These receptors were collected from a human donor. It is not recorded whose cells these are; they may come from a transplant donor.

Concerning this clone: TCRdb's protein for this DNA is that of a much larger clone and differs from the translation at residue 7, likely a read error; the protein shown is the DNA translation. This chain joins TRGV4 and TRGJ1 or TRGJ2. CDR1 EGSTGY and CDR2 YDSYTSSV come from the germline V gene. The CDR3 contains 13 residues. V shed 2 bases, J shed 3 bases, and the junction held 4 bases outside the gene matches. This CDR3 is CATWDAGYYKKLF. CDR3 DNA: TGTGCCACCTGGGATGCGGGTTATTATAAGAAACTCTTT.

As to this clone: The TCRdb protein comes from a much larger clone and disagrees with this DNA's translation at residue 13, likely due to a read error; the protein given here is derived from the DNA. The chain has TRGV9 and TRGJ1 or TRGJ2. Germline CDR1 GITISATS, CDR2 ISYDGTV (reference sequence). This CDR3 contains 16 residues. This chain's CDR3 is CALWEVQSPPGYRKLF. CDR3 coding DNA: TGTGCCTTGTGGGAGGTGCAATCTCCTCCAGGTTATAGGAAACTCTTT.

By sample share, this clone is hyperexpanded. Other nucleotide sequences in the sample specify the same CDR3. This chain uses TRGV9 with TRGJ1 or TRGJ2. After removal of 4 bases from V and 0 bases from J, the junction contained 3 bases not matched to a gene. CDR3 length: 13 residues. The germline V gene has CDR1 GITISATS and CDR2 ISYDGTV (reference sequence). CDR3: CALWDLNYYKKLF. The DNA for the CDR3 is TGTGCCTTGTGGGACCTGAATTATTATAAGAAACTCTTT.

On this clone itself: TCRdb's entry gives the protein of a much larger clone, which mismatches this DNA's translation at residue 3, likely from a read error; the protein reported here is translated from the DNA. J is TRGJ1 or TRGJ2 and V is TRGV2. The CDR3 spans 12 residues. Looked up from germline, CDR1 is EGSNGY and CDR2 is YDSYNSKV. The CDR3 sequence: CAIWDGRREKLF. CDR3 bases: TGTGCCATCTGGGACGGGCGCAGGGAGAAACTCTTT.

This clone was observed a handful of times. A far larger clone is off by one base, so a read error is likely. The chain employs TRGV9 and TRGJP. This CDR3 has 16 residues. CDR1 and CDR2 (germline): GITISATS, ISYDGTV (reference sequence). CDR3 region: CALWGVAELGKKIKVF. The CDR3 nucleotides are TGTGCCTTGTGGGGGGTGGCAGAGTTGGGCAAAAAAATCAAGGTATTT.

With regard to this clone: This likely reflects a read error, since a far larger clone is one base away. V gene TRGV2 combines with J gene TRGJ1 or TRGJ2. This CDR3 is 10 amino acids long. The ends lost 6 bases at V and 5 bases at J; junction bases unmatched: 1. Per germline, CDR1 EGSNGY and CDR2 YDSYNSKV. In nucleotides, the CDR3 is TGTGCCACCTGGCATTATAAGAAACTCTTT. This codes for CATWHYKKLF.

This clone was counted a few times. A far more abundant clone sits one base away, making this likely a read error. In the same sample, other DNA sequences code for this CDR3. The J gene is TRGJ1 or TRGJ2, the V gene TRGV9. Per the germline V gene, CDR1 is GITISATS and CDR2 is ISYDGTV (reference sequence). This CDR3 is built from 15 residues. DNA for the CDR3: TGCGCCTTGTGGGAGACAATAAAGAATTATTATAAGAAACTCTTT. This translates into CALWETIKNYYKKLF.

Comment on this clone: The likely explanation is a read error, given a far larger clone one base away. In the same sample, other DNA sequences code for this CDR3. The chain links TRGV4 to TRGJ1 or TRGJ2. The CDR3 has 13 amino acids. Germline lookup yields CDR1 EGSTGY and CDR2 YDSYTSSV. DNA for the CDR3: TGTGCCACCTGGGATGCGGATTACTATAAGAAACTCTTT. It is translated as CATWDADYYKKLF.

Only a few counts were recorded for this clone. Since a far larger clone is one base different, this is likely a read error. Additional DNA sequences in this sample encode the identical CDR3. The CDR3 sequence: CALWEPQELGKKIKVF. DNA for the CDR3: TGTGCCTTGTGGGAACCACAAGAGTTGGGCAAAAAAATCAAGGTATTT. This chain joins TRGV9 and TRGJP. This CDR3 has 16 residues. Germline V gene data show CDR1 as GITISATS and CDR2 as ISYDGTV (reference sequence). J gave up 4 bases and V 4 bases, and 4 bases lay outside the gene matches.

As concerns this clone: This likely traces to a read error, being one base from a far larger clone. The chain carries TRGV9 and TRGJP. V trimming: 5 bases; J trimming: 3 bases; junction bases outside the gene matches: 4. The CDR3 runs to 16 residues. Germline CDR1 is GITISATS and CDR2 is ISYDGTV (reference sequence). The CDR3 spells CALWGPQELGKKIKVF. The CDR3 region has the DNA TGTGCCTTGTGGGGACCGCAAGAGTTGGGCAAAAAAATCAAGGTATTT.

Concerning this clone: This likely traces to a read error, being one base from a far larger clone. Other DNA sequences of this sample code for an identical CDR3. The chain uses TRGV9 and TRGJP. Germline CDR1 is GITISATS and CDR2 is ISYDGTV (reference sequence). The CDR3 is 17 amino acids. The CDR3 here is CALWEVLQELGKKIKVF. The CDR3 bases are TGCGCCTTGTGGGAGGTGCTCCAAGAGTTGGGCAAAAAAATCAAGGTATTT.

This clone was picked up a small number of times. TCRdb's protein for this DNA is that of a much larger clone and differs from the translation at residue 5, likely a read error; the protein shown is the DNA translation. V is TRGV9 and J is TRGJ1 or TRGJ2. The CDR3 sequence is 12 residues long. Germline CDR1 reads GITISATS; CDR2 reads ISYDGTV (reference sequence). Germline trimming cut 5 bases from V and 4 bases from J; bases unmatched to any gene: 5. The CDR3 nucleotides read TGTGCCTTGTGGGGGCGATATTATAAGAAACTCTTT. It specifies CALWGRYYKKLF.

By sample fraction, this clone is large (0.1 to 1%). One base separates it from a far larger clone, so it is likely a read error. The V call is TRGV9, the J call TRGJ1 or TRGJ2. Germline V lookup: CDR1 GITISATS, CDR2 ISYDGTV (reference sequence). This CDR3 region has 13 residues. The CDR3 is CALWEATLYRKLF. The CDR3 bases are TGTGCCTTGTGGGAGGCGACCCTATATAGGAAACTCTTT.

Notes on this clone: A read error is likely here: a far larger clone is one base away. This sample includes further DNA sequences coding for the same CDR3. CDR3 sequence: CALWEVRELGKKIKVF. CDR3 sequence (DNA): TGTGCCTTGTGGGAGGTGCGAGAGTTGGGCAAAAAAATCAAGGTATTT. The chain links TRGV9 to TRGJP. V lost 0 bases and J lost 6; bases outside the gene matches: 2. The CDR3 runs to 16 residues. The germline CDR1 and CDR2 sequences are GITISATS and ISYDGTV (reference sequence).

This clone is labeled hyperexpanded (1% or more). This sample includes further DNA sequences coding for the same CDR3. Here the CDR3 reads CALWEVNYYKKLF. DNA for the CDR3: TGTGCCTTGTGGGAGGTAAATTATTATAAGAAACTCTTT. The rearrangement joins TRGV9 to TRGJ1 or TRGJ2. This CDR3 comprises 13 residues. Trimming at V came to 1 base and at J to 1 base, leaving 1 base not matched to a gene. Germline lookup yields CDR1 GITISATS and CDR2 ISYDGTV (reference sequence).

This clone was detected a few times. TCRdb assigns this DNA the protein of a much larger clone, which departs from its translation at residue 7; this likely reflects a read error, and the protein shown comes from translating the DNA. The chain recombines TRGV9 with TRGJP. Trimming at V came to 3 bases and at J to 5 bases, leaving 4 bases not matched to a gene. The CDR3 loop spans 16 amino acids. Per the germline V gene, CDR1 is GITISATS and CDR2 is ISYDGTV (reference sequence). The CDR3 spells CALWETEELGKKIKVF. The CDR3 nucleotides read TGTGCCTTGTGGGAGACCGAAGAGTTGGGCAAAAAAATCAAGGTATTT.

On this clone itself: A far larger clone is off by one base, so a read error is likely. At the DNA level, this CDR3 is encoded by other sequences in the same sample as well. V usage is TRGV9 and J usage is TRGJP. Germline CDR1 reads GITISATS; CDR2 reads ISYDGTV (reference sequence). This CDR3 is built from 16 residues. The chain's CDR3 is CALWEARKLGKKIKVF. CDR3 DNA: TGTGCCTTGTGGGAGGCCAGAAAGTTGGGCAAAAAAATCAAGGTGTTT.

Regarding this clone: TCRdb lists the protein of a much larger clone for this DNA, which differs at residue 11, so this is likely a read error; the protein given here is translated from the DNA itself. The chain couples TRGV9 to TRGJ1 or TRGJ2. The CDR3 covers 14 residues. Germline V gene sequence: CDR1 GITISATS, CDR2 ISYDGTV (reference sequence). CDR3 nucleotide sequence: TGTGCCTTGTGGGAGAACACGAATTATTATAGGAAACTCTTT. It encodes CALWENTNYYRKLF.

Sample share makes this clone large. The same CDR3 can be traced to other DNA sequences in this sample. The V and J genes are TRGV9 and TRGJP. The CDR3 covers 18 residues. V lost 2 bases and J lost 11; bases outside the gene matches: 15. The germline V gene has CDR1 GITISATS and CDR2 ISYDGTV (reference sequence). In nucleotides, the CDR3 is TGTGCCTTGTGGGAGGCATATAGATGGTCGGTGGGCAAAAAAATCAAGGTATTT. This sequence encodes CALWEAYRWSVGKKIKVF.

Details on this clone: The protein recorded in TCRdb matches a much larger clone and deviates from this DNA's translation at residue 13, suggesting a read error; the protein here is obtained by translating the DNA. The rearrangement uses TRGV9 and TRGJP. CDR3 length: 15 residues. CDR1 is GITISATS, CDR2 ISYDGTV, per germline (reference sequence). The CDR3 DNA is TGTGCCTTGTGGGATGAAGAGTTGGGCAAAAAAATCGAGGTATTT. This encodes CALWDEELGKKIEVF.

Remarks on this clone: The protein TCRdb lists belongs to a much larger clone and differs from this DNA's translation at residue 15, which points to a read error; the protein shown is made from the DNA. The chain is built from TRGV9 and TRGJP. The length of the CDR3 is 17 residues. Germline CDR1 GITISATS, CDR2 ISYDGTV (reference sequence). The CDR3 protein is CALWELRQELGKKITVF. The CDR3 DNA reads TGTGCCTTGTGGGAGCTACGACAAGAGTTGGGCAAAAAAATCACGGTATTT.

A few counts support this clone. The mismatch at residue 15 between this DNA's translation and the TCRdb protein of a much larger clone likely reflects a read error; the protein shown is translated from the DNA. V and J are TRGV9 and TRGJP. The CDR3 runs to 17 residues. Germline CDR1 is GITISATS and CDR2 is ISYDGTV (reference sequence). In nucleotides, the CDR3 is TGTGCCTTGTGGGAGACCGATCGGGAGTTGGGCAAAAAAATCGAGGTATTT. Protein: CALWETDRELGKKIEVF.

This chain links TRGV2 with TRGJ1 or TRGJ2. Germline values: CDR1 EGSNGY, CDR2 YDSYNSKV. Trimming cost V 4 bases and J 2 bases; bases outside gene matches: 2. CDR3 length equals 12 residues. CDR3 in DNA: TGTGCCACCTGGGATGATTATTATAAGAAACTCTTT. Translated: CATWDDYYKKLF.

This clone was found a few times. This sequence is one base from a far larger clone and is likely a read error. The same CDR3 can be traced to other DNA sequences in this sample. This CDR3 reads CALWESGELGKKIKVF. DNA of the CDR3: TGTGCCTTGTGGGAGTCAGGAGAGTTAGGCAAAAAAATCAAGGTATTT. The chain recombines TRGV9 with TRGJP. CDR1 and CDR2 (germline): GITISATS, ISYDGTV (reference sequence). The CDR3 loop spans 16 amino acids.

A word on this clone: A far larger clone differs by one base, so this is likely a read error. In the same sample, other DNA sequences code for this CDR3. The chain has TRGV9 and TRGJ1 or TRGJ2. This CDR3 spans 13 amino acids. CDR1 is GITISATS and CDR2 is ISYDGTV in the germline V gene (reference sequence). The CDR3 here is CALWDLNYYKKLF. The CDR3 nucleotides read TGTGCCCTGTGGGACCTGAATTATTATAAGAAACTCTTT.